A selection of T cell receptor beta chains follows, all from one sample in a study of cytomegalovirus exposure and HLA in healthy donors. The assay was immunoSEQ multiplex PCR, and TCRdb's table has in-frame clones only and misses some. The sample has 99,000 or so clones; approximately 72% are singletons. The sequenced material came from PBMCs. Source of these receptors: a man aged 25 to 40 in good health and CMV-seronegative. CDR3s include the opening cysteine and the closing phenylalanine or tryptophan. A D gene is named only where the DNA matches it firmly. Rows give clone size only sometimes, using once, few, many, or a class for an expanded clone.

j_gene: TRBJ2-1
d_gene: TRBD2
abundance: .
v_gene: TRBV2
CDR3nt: TGTGCCAGCAGAGCGGGGGGGTATGGTGAGCAGTTCTTC
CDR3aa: CASRAGGYGEQFF

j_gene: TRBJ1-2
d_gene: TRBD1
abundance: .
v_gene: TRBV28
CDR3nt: TGTGCCAGCAGTTTATGGGACAGGGAGGGCTACACCTTC
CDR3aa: CASSLWDREGYTF

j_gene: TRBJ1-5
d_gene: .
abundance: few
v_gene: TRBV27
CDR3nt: TGTGCCAGCAGCCGGACTCTTTCGGGAAATCAGCCCCAGCATTTT
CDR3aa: CASSRTLSGNQPQHF

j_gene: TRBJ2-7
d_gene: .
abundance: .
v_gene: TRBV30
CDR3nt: TGTGCCTGGAGTGCGCTCAGTGAAAGGAGCTCCTACGAGCAGTACTTC
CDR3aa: CAWSALSERSSYEQYF

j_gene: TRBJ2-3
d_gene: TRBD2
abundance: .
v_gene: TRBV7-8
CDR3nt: TGTGCCAGCAGCTCCGTCCCTAGCGGGGGTTTTAATACGCAGTATTTT
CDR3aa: CASSSVPSGGFNTQYF

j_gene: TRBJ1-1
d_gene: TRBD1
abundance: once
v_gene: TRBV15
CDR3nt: TGTGCCACCGGCAACGAAGGGACAGAGGAGCCCTCGGTGAACACTGAAGCTTTCTTT
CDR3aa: CATGNEGTEEPSVNTEAFF

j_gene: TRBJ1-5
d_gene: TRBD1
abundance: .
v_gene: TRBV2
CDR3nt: TGTGCCAGCAGTAAGGGACAGGGGGTCAATCAGCCCCAGCATTTT
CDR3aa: CASSKGQGVNQPQHF

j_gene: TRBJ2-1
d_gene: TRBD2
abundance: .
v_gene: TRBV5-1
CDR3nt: TGCGCCAGCAGCTACCCGGGACTAGCGGGAGGAAGCTCCTACAATGAGCAGTTCTTC
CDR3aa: CASSYPGLAGGSSYNEQFF

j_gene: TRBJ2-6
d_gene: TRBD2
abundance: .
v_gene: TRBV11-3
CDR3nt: TGTGCCAGCAGCTTAGTAGCGGGGAGCTCTGGGGCCAACGTCCTGACTTTC
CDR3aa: CASSLVAGSSGANVLTF

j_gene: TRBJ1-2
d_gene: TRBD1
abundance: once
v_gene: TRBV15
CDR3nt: TGTGCCACCAGCAGAGAAGGACAGGCCTATGGCTACACCTTC
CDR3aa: CATSREGQAYGYTF

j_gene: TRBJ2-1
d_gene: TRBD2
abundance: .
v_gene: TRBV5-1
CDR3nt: TGCGCCAGCAGCTTAACTAGCGGGAGGGCCTTCAATGAGCAGTTCTTC
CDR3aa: CASSLTSGRAFNEQFF